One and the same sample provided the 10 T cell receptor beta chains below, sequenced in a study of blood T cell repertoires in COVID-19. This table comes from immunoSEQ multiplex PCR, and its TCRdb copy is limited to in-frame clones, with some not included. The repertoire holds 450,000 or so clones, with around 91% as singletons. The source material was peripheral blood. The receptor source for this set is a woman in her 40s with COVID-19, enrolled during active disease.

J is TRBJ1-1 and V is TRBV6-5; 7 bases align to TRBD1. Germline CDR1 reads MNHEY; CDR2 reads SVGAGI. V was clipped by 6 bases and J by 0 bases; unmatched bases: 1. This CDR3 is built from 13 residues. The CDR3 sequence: CASRTGVNTEAFF. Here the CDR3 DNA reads TGTGCCAGCAGAACAGGGGTGAACACTGAAGCTTTCTTT.

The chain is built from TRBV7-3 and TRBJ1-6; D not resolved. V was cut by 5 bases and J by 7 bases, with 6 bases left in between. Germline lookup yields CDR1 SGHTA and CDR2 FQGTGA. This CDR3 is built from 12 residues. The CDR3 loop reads CASSPGNSPLHF. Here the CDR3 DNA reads TGTGCCAGCAGCCCCGGGAATTCACCCCTCCACTTT.

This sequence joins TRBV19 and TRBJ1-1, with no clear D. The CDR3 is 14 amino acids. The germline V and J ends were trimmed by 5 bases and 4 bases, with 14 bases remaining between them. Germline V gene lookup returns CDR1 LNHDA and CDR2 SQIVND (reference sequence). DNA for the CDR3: TGTGCCAGTAGTCGGGGTCCCGTTGGCACTGAAGCTTTCTTT. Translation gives CASSRGPVGTEAFF.

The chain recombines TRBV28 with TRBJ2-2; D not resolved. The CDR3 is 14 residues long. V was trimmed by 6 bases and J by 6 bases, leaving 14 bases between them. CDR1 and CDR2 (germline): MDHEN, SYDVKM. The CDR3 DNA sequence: TGTGCCAGCAGCAACTCAGGTCGGTCCGGGGAGCTGTTTTTT. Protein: CASSNSGRSGELFF.

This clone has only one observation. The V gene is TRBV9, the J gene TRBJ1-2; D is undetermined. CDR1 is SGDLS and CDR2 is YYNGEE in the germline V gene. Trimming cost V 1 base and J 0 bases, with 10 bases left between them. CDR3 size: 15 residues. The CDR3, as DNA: TGTGCCAGCAGCGTATCACAGAGATCTAACTATGGCTACACCTTC. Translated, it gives CASSVSQRSNYGYTF.

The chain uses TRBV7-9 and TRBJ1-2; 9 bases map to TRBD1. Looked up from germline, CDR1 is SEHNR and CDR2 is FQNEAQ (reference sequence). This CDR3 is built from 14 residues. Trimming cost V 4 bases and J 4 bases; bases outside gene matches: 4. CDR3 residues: CASSSQQGAYGYTF. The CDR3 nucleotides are TGTGCCAGCAGCTCGCAACAGGGGGCCTATGGCTACACCTTC.

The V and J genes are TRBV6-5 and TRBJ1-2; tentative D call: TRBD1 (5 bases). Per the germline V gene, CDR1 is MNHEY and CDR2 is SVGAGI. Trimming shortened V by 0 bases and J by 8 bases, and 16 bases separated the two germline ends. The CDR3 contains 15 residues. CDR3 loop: CASSYSTSRAKGYTF. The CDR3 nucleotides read TGTGCCAGCAGTTACTCGACTAGCAGGGCAAAGGGCTACACCTTC.

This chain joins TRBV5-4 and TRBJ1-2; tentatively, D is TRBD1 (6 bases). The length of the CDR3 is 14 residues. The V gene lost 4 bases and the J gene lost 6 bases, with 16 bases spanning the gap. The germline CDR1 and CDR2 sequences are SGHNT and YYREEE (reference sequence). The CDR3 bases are TGTGCCAGCAGCAGGATAAGGACAGCCGATGGCTACACCTTC. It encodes CASSRIRTADGYTF.

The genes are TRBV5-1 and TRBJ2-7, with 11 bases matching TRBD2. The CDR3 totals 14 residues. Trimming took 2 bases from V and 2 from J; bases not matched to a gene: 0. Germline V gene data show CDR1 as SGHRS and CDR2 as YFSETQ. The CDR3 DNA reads TGCGCCAGCAGCTTTAGCGGGGGGGCCTACGAGCAGTACTTC. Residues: CASSFSGGAYEQYF.

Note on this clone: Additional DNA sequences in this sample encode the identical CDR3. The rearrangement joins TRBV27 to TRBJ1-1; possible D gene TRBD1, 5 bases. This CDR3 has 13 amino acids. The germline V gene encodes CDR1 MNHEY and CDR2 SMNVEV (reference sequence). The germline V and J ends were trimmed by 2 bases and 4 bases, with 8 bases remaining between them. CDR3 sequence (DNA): TGTGCCAGCAGTTTACAGGGAGGCACTGAAGCTTTCTTT. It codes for CASSLQGGTEAFF.